The sequence of this TCR beta chain was determined in a study of siplizumab effects on memory and regulatory T cells. Overall study findings and caveats: Naive T cell populations appeared to exhibit greater diversity than memory cells and appeared to be major alloresponse contributors. Alloreactive sequences from unstimulated CD4+ memory cells fell significantly with siplizumab.

CDR1 MDHEN and CDR2 SYDVKM come from the germline V gene. This CDR3 is built from 16 residues. The V gene end was trimmed by 4 bases and the J gene end by 2 bases; junction bases not matched to a gene: 5. The table came from immunoSEQ multiplex PCR; TCRdb's copy has only in-frame clones and leaves some out. Among some 96,000 clones listed, approximately 94% were seen once. In the case of this clone: Its antigen remains unidentified.

The chain is built from TRBV28 and TRBJ2-1; 10 nucleotides agree with TRBD1. This TCR derives from a human donor in good health. The specimen sequenced was non-Treg CD4+ T cells sorted from blood. CDR3: CASSSIGTGAYNEQFF. CDR3 DNA sequence: TGTGCCAGCAGTTCCATCGGGACAGGGGCCTACAATGAGCAGTTCTTC.